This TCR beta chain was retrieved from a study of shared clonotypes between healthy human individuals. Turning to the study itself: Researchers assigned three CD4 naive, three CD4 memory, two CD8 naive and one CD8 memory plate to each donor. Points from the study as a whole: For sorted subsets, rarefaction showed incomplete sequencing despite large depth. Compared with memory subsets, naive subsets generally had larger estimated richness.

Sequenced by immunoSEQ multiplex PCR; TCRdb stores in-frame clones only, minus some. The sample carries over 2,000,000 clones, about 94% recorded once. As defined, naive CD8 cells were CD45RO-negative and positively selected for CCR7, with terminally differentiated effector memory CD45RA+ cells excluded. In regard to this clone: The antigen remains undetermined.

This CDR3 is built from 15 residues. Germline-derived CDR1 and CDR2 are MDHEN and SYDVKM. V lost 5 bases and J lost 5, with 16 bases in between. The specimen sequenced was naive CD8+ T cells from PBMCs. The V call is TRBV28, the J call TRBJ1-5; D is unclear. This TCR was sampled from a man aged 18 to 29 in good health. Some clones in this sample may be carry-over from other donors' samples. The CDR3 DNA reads TGTGCCAGCAGTCTCCCTGCCAGGCGCCATCAGCCCCAGCATTTT. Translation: CASSLPARRHQPQHF.